This TCR beta chain was found in a study of PD-L1 blockade in urothelial cancer. Study at large: Male patients with bladder-origin urothelial cancer numbered about 90% of the 29.

The table came from immunoSEQ multiplex PCR; TCRdb's copy has only in-frame clones and leaves some out. This table holds around 60,000 clones, approximately 80% found once. Time point reported: pretreatment peripheral blood. The CDR3 consists of 15 residues. The V segment lost 1 base and the J segment 5 bases; nucleotides outside the gene matches: 5. Germline V gene sequence: CDR1 SEHNR, CDR2 FQNEAQ (reference sequence). Source: PBMCs, taken around atezolizumab (anti-PD-L1) treatment. The receptor comes from a man between 65 and 85 years old with urothelial cancer. This chain connects TRBV7-9 to TRBJ2-7; 10 bases fit TRBD2. The CDR3, as DNA: TGTGCCAGCAGCTTAGGTCCTAGCGGGAGTCACGAGCAGTACTTC. The encoded protein is CASSLGPSGSHEQYF.